This is a list of T cell receptor beta chains from one sample in a study of shared clonotypes between healthy human individuals. Using immunoSEQ multiplex PCR, the repertoire was profiled, and TCRdb retains in-frame clones only, with some absent. The profile shows about 490,000 clones, approximately 84% of them singletons. Sequencing used PBMCs. The receptors derive from a middle-aged woman in good health. Some clones in this sample may be carry-over from other donors' samples. Both conserved end residues are part of each CDR3.

J gene | V gene | CDR3 protein
TRBJ1-2 | TRBV18 | CASSFGTGDGYTF
TRBJ2-2 | TRBV30 | CAWQGREKQGALTGELFF
TRBJ1-5 | TRBV28 | CASSSVSGSNQPQHF
TRBJ2-4 | TRBV7-9 | CASSASVSKNIQYF
TRBJ1-5 | TRBV6-1 | CASSLDRATQPQHF
TRBJ2-7 | TRBV11-1 | CASAWGGGAYEQYF
TRBJ1-3 | TRBV28 | CASSSPHQQGGNTIYF
TRBJ2-3 | TRBV29-1 | CSVEWVGTDTQYF
TRBJ2-7 | TRBV2 | CASSESIAGEQYF
TRBJ1-2 | TRBV15 | CATNPTGGAGGYTF
TRBJ1-1 | TRBV28 | CASSLGAASGRLGAFF
TRBJ2-5 | TRBV4-3 | CASSQDSEETQYF
TRBJ2-7 | TRBV7-8 | CASSPGGTGAYEQYF
TRBJ2-7 | TRBV5-4 | CASSSRGIPWRSEQYF
TRBJ2-1 | TRBV6-5 | CASSRLAGTNEQFF
TRBJ2-6 | TRBV9 | CASSSRTGANVLTF
TRBJ2-7 | TRBV19 | CASSMKDRVSYEQYF
TRBJ2-7 | TRBV28 | CASSTTGGRVYEQYF
TRBJ2-7 | TRBV2 | CASSIDRGPYEQYF
TRBJ2-7 | TRBV5-1 | CASSSLTGNYEQYF
TRBJ2-1 | TRBV30 | CACVGRASHWNEQFF
TRBJ1-5 | TRBV2 | CASSGTGGGQPQHF
TRBJ1-2 | TRBV6-1 | CASSNNAGGNYGYTF
TRBJ2-1 | TRBV25-1 | CASSRLAGGFNEQFF
TRBJ1-1 | TRBV7-2 | CASSLPTRNTEAFF
TRBJ2-5 | TRBV7-9 | CASSPSGSIGETQYF
TRBJ2-2 | TRBV11-2 | CASSLYWGSDGELFF
TRBJ1-1 | TRBV28 | CASSFSPHRVSTEAFF
TRBJ1-1 | TRBV5-6 | CASSFGTGGLYTEAFF
TRBJ2-5 | TRBV5-1 | CASSFDSFTQYF
TRBJ1-3 | TRBV28 | CASSLDVGETGGSGNTIYF
TRBJ2-3 | TRBV29-1 | CSVLSLAGHTDTQYF
TRBJ2-7 | TRBV11-2 | CASSPLGGQGVLEQYF
TRBJ2-7 | TRBV6-1 | CASSEGGDRVPKF
TRBJ1-2 | TRBV29-1 | CSVEDRGTWNGYTF
TRBJ2-1 | TRBV5-1 | CASSLGRNEQFF
TRBJ1-2 | TRBV7-2 | CASSLTGEVGYTF
TRBJ2-7 | TRBV28 | CASSPGGKGSYEQYF
TRBJ2-7 | TRBV4-3 | CASSQFAGPYVRYF
TRBJ1-5 | TRBV19 | CASSIATGSDSNQPQHF
TRBJ2-3 | TRBV10-3 | CAISVETSTDTQYF
TRBJ2-5 | TRBV20-1 | CSATGGETQYF
TRBJ1-5 | TRBV10-2 | CASSEFGTGQPQHF
TRBJ2-7 | TRBV27 | CASSFDRTGTYEQYF
TRBJ2-5 | TRBV28 | CASTLGHQETQYF
TRBJ2-7 | TRBV29-1 | CSVRTGFSYEQYF
TRBJ1-3 | TRBV9 | CASSVASGSGNTIYF
TRBJ2-1 | TRBV27 | CASSSLAGGLWSSYNEQFF
TRBJ2-5 | TRBV7-3 | CASSLTGTGKETQYF
TRBJ2-7 | TRBV7-6 | CASSFGDYEQYF
TRBJ2-3 | TRBV5-1 | CASSLDGQTLTDTQYF